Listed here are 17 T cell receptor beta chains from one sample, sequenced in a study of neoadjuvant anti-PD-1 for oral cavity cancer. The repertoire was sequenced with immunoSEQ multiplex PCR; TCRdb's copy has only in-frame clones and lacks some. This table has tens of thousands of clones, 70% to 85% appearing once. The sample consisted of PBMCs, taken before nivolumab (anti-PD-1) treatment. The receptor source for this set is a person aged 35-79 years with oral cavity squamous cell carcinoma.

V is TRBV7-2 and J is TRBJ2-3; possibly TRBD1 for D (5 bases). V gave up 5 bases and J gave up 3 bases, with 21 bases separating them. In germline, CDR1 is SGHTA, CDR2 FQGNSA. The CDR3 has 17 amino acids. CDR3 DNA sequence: TGTGCCAGCAGCCCTTACAGTTATACGGCAGGGACAGATACGCAGTATTTT. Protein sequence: CASSPYSYTAGTDTQYF.

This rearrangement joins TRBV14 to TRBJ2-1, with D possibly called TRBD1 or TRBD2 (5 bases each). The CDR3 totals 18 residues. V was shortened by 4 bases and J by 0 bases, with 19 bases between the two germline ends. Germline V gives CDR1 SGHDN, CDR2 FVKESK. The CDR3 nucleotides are TGTGCCAGCAGCCCCCTCGGGGCTGGGGCCCTCTCCTACAATGAGCAGTTCTTC. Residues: CASSPLGAGALSYNEQFF. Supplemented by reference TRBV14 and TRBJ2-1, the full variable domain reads EAGVTQFPSHSVIEKGQTVTLRCDPISGHDNLYWYRRVMGKEIKFLLHFVKESKQDESGMPNNRFLAERTGGTYSTLKVQPAELEDSGVYFCASSPLGAGALSYNEQFFGPGTRLTVL.

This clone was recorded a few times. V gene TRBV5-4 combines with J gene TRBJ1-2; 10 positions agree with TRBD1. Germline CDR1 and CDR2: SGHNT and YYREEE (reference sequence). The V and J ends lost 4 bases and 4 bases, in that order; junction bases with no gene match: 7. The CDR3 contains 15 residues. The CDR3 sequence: CASSNRDRGSYGYTF. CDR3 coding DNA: TGTGCCAGCAGCAACCGGGACAGGGGAAGCTATGGCTACACCTTC.

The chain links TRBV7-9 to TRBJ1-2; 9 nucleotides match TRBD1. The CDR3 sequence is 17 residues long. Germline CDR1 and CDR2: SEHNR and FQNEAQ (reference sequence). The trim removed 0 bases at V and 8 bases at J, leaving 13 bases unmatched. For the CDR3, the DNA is TGTGCCAGCAGCTTAGCGCCGGGACAGGGAACGTCTCCGGGCTACACCTTC. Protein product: CASSLAPGQGTSPGYTF.

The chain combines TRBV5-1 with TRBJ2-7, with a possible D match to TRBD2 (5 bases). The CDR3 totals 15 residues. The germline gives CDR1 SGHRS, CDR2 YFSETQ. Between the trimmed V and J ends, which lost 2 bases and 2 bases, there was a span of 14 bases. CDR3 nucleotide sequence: TGCGCCAGCAGCTTAGGAGCGGTCCAGGCCTACGAGCAGTACTTC. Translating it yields CASSLGAVQAYEQYF.

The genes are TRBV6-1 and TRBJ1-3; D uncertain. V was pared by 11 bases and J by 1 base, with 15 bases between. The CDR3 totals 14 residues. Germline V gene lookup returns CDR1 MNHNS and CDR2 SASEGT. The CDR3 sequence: CALGSTFSGNTIYF. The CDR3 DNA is TGTGCCTTGGGGAGCACTTTTTCTGGAAACACCATATATTTT.

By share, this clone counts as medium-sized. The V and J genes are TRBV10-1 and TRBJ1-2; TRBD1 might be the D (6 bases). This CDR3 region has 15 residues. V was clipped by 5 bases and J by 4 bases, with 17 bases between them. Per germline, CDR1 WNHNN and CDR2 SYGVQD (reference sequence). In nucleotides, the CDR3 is TGCGCCAGCAGTCCAGACGTACAGGGAGCCTATGGCTACACCTTC. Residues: CASSPDVQGAYGYTF.

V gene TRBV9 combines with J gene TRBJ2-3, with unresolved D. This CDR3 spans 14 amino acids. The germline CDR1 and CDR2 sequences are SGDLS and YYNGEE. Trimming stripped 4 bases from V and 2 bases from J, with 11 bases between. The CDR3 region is CASSFGGVTDTQYF. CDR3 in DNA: TGTGCCAGCAGCTTTGGTGGGGTCACAGATACGCAGTATTTT. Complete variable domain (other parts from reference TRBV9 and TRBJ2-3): DSGVTQTPKHLITATGQRVTLRCSPRSGDLSVYWYQQSLDQGLQFLIQYYNGEERAKGNILERFSAQQFPDLHSELNLSSLELGDSALYFCASSFGGVTDTQYFGPGTRLTVL.

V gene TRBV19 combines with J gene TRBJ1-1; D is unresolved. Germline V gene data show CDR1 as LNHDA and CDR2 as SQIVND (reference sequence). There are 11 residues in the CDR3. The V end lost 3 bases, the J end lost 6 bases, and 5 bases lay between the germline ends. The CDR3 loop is CASSILSEAFF. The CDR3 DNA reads TGTGCCAGTAGTATTTTGTCTGAAGCTTTCTTT.

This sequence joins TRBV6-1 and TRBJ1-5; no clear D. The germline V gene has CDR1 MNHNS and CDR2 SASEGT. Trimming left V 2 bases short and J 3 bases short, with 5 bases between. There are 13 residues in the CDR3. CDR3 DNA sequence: TGTGCCAGCAGTGAACAGCTCAATCAGCCCCAGCATTTT. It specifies CASSEQLNQPQHF.

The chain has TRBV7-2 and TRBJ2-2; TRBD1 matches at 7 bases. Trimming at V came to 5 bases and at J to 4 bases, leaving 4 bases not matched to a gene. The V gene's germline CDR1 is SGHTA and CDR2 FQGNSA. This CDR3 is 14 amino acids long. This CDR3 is CASSNRGSTGELFF. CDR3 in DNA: TGTGCCAGCAGCAACAGGGGTTCCACCGGGGAGCTGTTTTTT.

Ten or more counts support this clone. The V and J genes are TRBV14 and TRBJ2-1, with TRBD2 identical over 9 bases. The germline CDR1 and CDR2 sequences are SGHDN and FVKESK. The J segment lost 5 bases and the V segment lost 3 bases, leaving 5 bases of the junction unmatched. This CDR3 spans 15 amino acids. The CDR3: CASSQSSGANNEQFF. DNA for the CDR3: TGTGCCAGCAGCCAGTCTAGCGGGGCCAACAATGAGCAGTTCTTC.

The CDR3 DNA reads as TGTGCCTGGAGGGAACTAGCGGGAGGTTACTACAATGAGCAGTTCTTC. It specifies CAWRELAGGYYNEQFF. V is TRBV30 and J is TRBJ2-1; 12 bases map to TRBD2. The germline V gene encodes CDR1 GTSNPN and CDR2 SVGIG (reference sequence). The CDR3 spans 16 residues. Trimming at V came to 3 bases and at J to 3 bases, leaving 6 bases not matched to a gene.

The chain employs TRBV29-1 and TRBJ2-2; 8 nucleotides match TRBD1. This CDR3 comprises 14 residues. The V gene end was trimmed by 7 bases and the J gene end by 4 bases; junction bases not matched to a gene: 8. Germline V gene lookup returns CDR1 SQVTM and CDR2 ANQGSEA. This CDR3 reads CSAVGTGGTGELFF. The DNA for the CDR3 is TGCAGCGCCGTAGGCACAGGGGGCACCGGGGAGCTGTTTTTT.

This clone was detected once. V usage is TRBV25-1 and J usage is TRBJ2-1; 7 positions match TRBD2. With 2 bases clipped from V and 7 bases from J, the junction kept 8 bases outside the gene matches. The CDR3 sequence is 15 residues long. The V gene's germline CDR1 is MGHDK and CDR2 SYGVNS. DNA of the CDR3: TGTGCCAGCAGTGAACCGGGGGGAAAGAGGAATGAGCAGTTCTTC. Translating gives CASSEPGGKRNEQFF.

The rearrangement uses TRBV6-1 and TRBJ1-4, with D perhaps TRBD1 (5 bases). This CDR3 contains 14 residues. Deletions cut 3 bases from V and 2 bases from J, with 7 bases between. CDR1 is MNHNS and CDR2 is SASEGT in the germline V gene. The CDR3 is CASSEHRTNEKLFF. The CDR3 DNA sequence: TGTGCCAGCAGTGAGCACAGGACTAATGAAAAACTGTTTTTT.

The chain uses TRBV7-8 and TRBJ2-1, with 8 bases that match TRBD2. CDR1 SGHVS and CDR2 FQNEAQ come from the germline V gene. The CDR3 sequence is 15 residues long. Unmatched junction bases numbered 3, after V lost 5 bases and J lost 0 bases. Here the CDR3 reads CASSASGSSYNEQFF. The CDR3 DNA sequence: TGTGCCAGCAGCGCCAGCGGGAGCTCCTACAATGAGCAGTTCTTC.